Listed below are T cell receptor beta chains from one sample, sequenced in a study of T cell responses to AZD1222 COVID-19 vaccine. Profiling relied on immunoSEQ multiplex PCR, and the TCRdb table lists in-frame clones only, not all of them. Of 120,000 or so clones in the sample, about 85% were seen once. The sample consisted of peripheral blood, taken on day 0 of AZD1222 vaccination. These receptors were collected from an adult in good health. Both conserved end residues are part of each CDR3. The D gene is left open where the match is weak. Not every row has a clone size; where given, it reads once, few, many or a size class.

J gene: TRBJ1-3
V gene: TRBV7-2
D gene: .
clone size: .
CDR3 DNA: TGTGCCAGCAGCTTAATCGGGGTAAACACCATATATTTT
CDR3 protein: CASSLIGVNTIYF

J gene: TRBJ1-5
V gene: TRBV20-1
D gene: .
clone size: .
CDR3 DNA: TGCAGTGCTAGTAACCGACCTAATCAGCCCCAGCATTTT
CDR3 protein: CSASNRPNQPQHF

J gene: TRBJ2-2
V gene: TRBV7-8
D gene: .
clone size: .
CDR3 DNA: TGTGCCAGCAGCAGGGACCGGAACACCGGGGAGCTGTTTTTT
CDR3 protein: CASSRDRNTGELFF

J gene: TRBJ2-1
V gene: TRBV2
D gene: .
clone size: .
CDR3 DNA: TGTGCCACCAAAACCGACAACTCCTACAATGAGCAGTTCTTC
CDR3 protein: CATKTDNSYNEQFF

J gene: TRBJ1-5
V gene: TRBV12-5
D gene: .
clone size: once
CDR3 DNA: TGTGCTAGTGGTTTTGTGGTCTTGGGTAGCAATCAGCCCCAGCATTTT
CDR3 protein: CASGFVVLGSNQPQHF

J gene: TRBJ2-7
V gene: TRBV12-3/TRBV12-4
D gene: .
clone size: .
CDR3 DNA: TGTGCCAGCAGTTTTGGTTCCGGTTGGGAGCAGTACTTC
CDR3 protein: CASSFGSGWEQYF

J gene: TRBJ1-3
V gene: TRBV12-3/TRBV12-4
D gene: TRBD1
clone size: .
CDR3 DNA: TGTGCCAGTAGACAGGGGATTGGAAACACCATATATTTT
CDR3 protein: CASRQGIGNTIYF

J gene: TRBJ1-1
V gene: TRBV15
D gene: .
clone size: .
CDR3 DNA: TGTGCCACCAGCAGAGATCTCGCCCCTGAAGCTTTCTTT
CDR3 protein: CATSRDLAPEAFF

J gene: TRBJ2-1
V gene: TRBV19
D gene: TRBD2
clone size: few
CDR3 DNA: TGTGCCAGTAGACCCGGGACTAGCAGCTACAATGAGCAGTTCTTC
CDR3 protein: CASRPGTSSYNEQFF

J gene: TRBJ2-7
V gene: TRBV29-1
D gene: TRBD1
clone size: few
CDR3 DNA: TGCAGCGTCTCCGGGACAGGGACCTACGAGCAGTACTTC
CDR3 protein: CSVSGTGTYEQYF

J gene: TRBJ2-3
V gene: TRBV24-1
D gene: .
clone size: .
CDR3 DNA: TGTGCCACCAGTGATTATGATACGCAGTATTTT
CDR3 protein: CATSDYDTQYF

J gene: TRBJ1-4
V gene: TRBV7-8
D gene: .
clone size: .
CDR3 DNA: TGTGCCAGCAGCCTCGACCGGTCCGAAAAACTGTTTTTT
CDR3 protein: CASSLDRSEKLFF

J gene: TRBJ1-5
V gene: TRBV19
D gene: .
clone size: .
CDR3 DNA: TGTGCCAGTAGTATCGCGGGGCGTGGCAATCAGCCCCAGCATTTT
CDR3 protein: CASSIAGRGNQPQHF

J gene: TRBJ1-6
V gene: TRBV6-1
D gene: .
clone size: .
CDR3 DNA: TGTGCCAGCAGTGAAGCGCCGGGTGGTGATTCACCCCTCCACTTT
CDR3 protein: CASSEAPGGDSPLHF

J gene: TRBJ1-1
V gene: TRBV6-5
D gene: .
clone size: .
CDR3 DNA: TGTGCCAGCAGTTACCAAAACAAGAACACTGAAGCTTTCTTT
CDR3 protein: CASSYQNKNTEAFF

J gene: TRBJ2-3
V gene: TRBV24-1
D gene: .
clone size: .
CDR3 DNA: TGTGCCACCAGTGATTTGGCAGGGTATGTGAATACGCAGTATTTT
CDR3 protein: CATSDLAGYVNTQYF

J gene: TRBJ1-2
V gene: TRBV28
D gene: .
clone size: .
CDR3 DNA: TGTGCCAGCAGTTTTCGAGGTAACCACTATGGCTACACCTTC
CDR3 protein: CASSFRGNHYGYTF

J gene: TRBJ1-3
V gene: TRBV7-2
D gene: .
clone size: few
CDR3 DNA: TGTGCCAGCAGCTTAGCGCTGGTGGCTGGCAACACCATATATTTT
CDR3 protein: CASSLALVAGNTIYF

J gene: TRBJ2-5
V gene: TRBV6-5
D gene: .
clone size: .
CDR3 DNA: TGTGCCAGCAGTTACTCTGGGGGCAGGGAAGAGACCCAGTACTTC
CDR3 protein: CASSYSGGREETQYF

J gene: TRBJ2-3
V gene: TRBV19
D gene: TRBD2
clone size: .
CDR3 DNA: TGTGCCAGTAGTATTAGCGGGGGGAACACAGATACGCAGTATTTT
CDR3 protein: CASSISGGNTDTQYF

J gene: TRBJ2-5
V gene: TRBV9
D gene: TRBD1
clone size: .
CDR3 DNA: TGTGCCAGCACCCCGCAGGGGGCGTTTTGGGAGACCCAGTACTTC
CDR3 protein: CASTPQGAFWETQYF

J gene: TRBJ1-1
V gene: TRBV19
D gene: .
clone size: .
CDR3 DNA: TGTGCCAGTAGTATAGGACAGGAGCTCACTGAAGCTTTCTTT
CDR3 protein: CASSIGQELTEAFF

J gene: TRBJ1-2
V gene: TRBV7-2
D gene: .
clone size: .
CDR3 DNA: TGTGCCAGCAGCTTAGAGGCAGGGGCTAACTATGGCTACACCTTC
CDR3 protein: CASSLEAGANYGYTF